The 12 T cell receptor beta chains presented below share a single source sample, sequenced in a study of breast tumors, draining lymph nodes, adjacent tissues. Breast cancer patients provided tissue from their axillary draining lymph nodes. One entry per CDR3 protein, called by TCRdb with MiXCR from the multiplex PCR reads. The table has 140,000 or so distinct CDR3 sequences, 32% seen once. Sample: axillary lymph node tissue. Receptor source: a female donor with breast cancer. Some clones in this sample may be carry-over from other donors' samples.

A remark on this clonotype: An end of the junction differs from the germline gene, which may be a read error. V gene TRBV20-1 combines with J gene TRBJ2-5, with D perhaps TRBD1 or TRBD2 (5 bases each). The germline V gene encodes CDR1 DFQATT and CDR2 SNEGSKA (reference sequence). CDR3 length: 12 residues. In DNA form, the CDR3 reads TGCAGTGCTAGTCGGGGCGCAGAGACTCAGCACTTC. Translating gives CSASRGAETQHF.

This clonotype was counted only a few times. The CDR3 DNA is TGTGCCAGCAGCTTCGACAGATACACTGAAGCTTTCTTT. Its translation is CASSFDRYTEAFF. The chain carries TRBV11-3 and TRBJ1-1, with D possibly being TRBD1 (5 bases). Per germline, CDR1 SGHNT and CDR2 YENEEA. V gave up 3 bases and J gave up 3 bases, with 8 bases separating them. This CDR3 spans 13 amino acids.

This clonotype was observed many times. V is TRBV27 and J is TRBJ1-6, with 7 bases fitting TRBD1. Per germline, CDR1 MNHEY and CDR2 SMNVEV (reference sequence). The junction had 16 bases not matched to a gene; V was cut back by 11 bases and J by 3 bases. This CDR3 comprises 17 residues. CDR3 region: CARARQGGTDYNSPLHF. The CDR3 bases are TGTGCCCGGGCCCGACAGGGTGGAACCGACTATAATTCACCCCTCCACTTT.

This clonotype was detected many times. This may come from a read error, since a much larger clone is one base off. This chain connects TRBV7-2 to TRBJ2-1; 10 bases match TRBD2. The CDR3 has 14 residues. The V segment lost 5 bases and the J segment 9 bases; nucleotides outside the gene matches: 7. CDR1 and CDR2 from the germline V gene are SGHTA and FQGNSA. CDR3 sequence: CASSRRERGGEQFF. CDR3 nucleotide sequence: TGTGCCAGCAGCAGGCGGGAGCGGGGGGGTGAGCAGTTCTTC.

Ten or more counts support this clonotype. The chain couples TRBV11-1 to TRBJ1-2, with D hard to call. V was trimmed by 1 base and J by 4 bases, leaving 10 bases between them. Per germline, CDR1 SGHAT and CDR2 FQDESV (reference sequence). This CDR3 comprises 14 residues. The CDR3 DNA follows: TGTGCCAGCAGCTTAGGTGGAGGGCGCTATGGCTACACCTTC. Translated: CASSLGGGRYGYTF.

This clonotype was found many times. The chain couples TRBV20-1 to TRBJ2-1; 9 nucleotides agree with TRBD1. V lost 3 bases and J lost 15; bases outside the gene matches: 12. Germline-derived CDR1 and CDR2 are DFQATT and SNEGSKA (reference sequence). There are 13 residues in the CDR3. In nucleotides, the CDR3 is TGCAGTGCTAGGGAAACAGGGGGCCCTTTCGGGTTCTTC. It yields the protein CSARETGGPFGFF.

This clonotype was recorded a few times. The rearrangement links TRBV11-2 to TRBJ2-1; 7 nucleotides line up with TRBD1. This CDR3 contains 14 residues. V lost 6 bases, J lost 6 bases, and 8 bases stayed unmatched. Germline values: CDR1 SGHAT, CDR2 FQNNGV. CDR3 in amino acids: CASRRGPRSNEQFF. CDR3 DNA sequence: TGTGCCAGCAGAAGGGGGCCGCGAAGCAATGAGCAGTTCTTC.

This chain joins TRBV24-1 and TRBJ2-3; 8 bases are shared with TRBD2. This CDR3 is built from 14 residues. Germline V gene lookup returns CDR1 KGHDR and CDR2 SFDVKD. Unmatched junction bases numbered 5, after V lost 8 bases and J lost 2 bases. The CDR3 is CATTPGGNTDTQYF. CDR3 DNA sequence: TGTGCCACCACCCCGGGGGGGAACACAGATACGCAGTATTTT.

With regard to this clonotype: No conserved phenylalanine or tryptophan is present at the end of the CDR3, so a read error is the likely explanation. The DNA of the CDR3 is TGTGCCAGCAGCCCGGGACAGGGGAATTCACCCCTCCACCTG. This codes for CASSPGQGNSPLHL. The chain uses TRBV7-2 and TRBJ1-6; 10 nucleotides match TRBD1. With V trimmed by 5 bases and J by 7 bases, 2 bases remained unmatched. CDR1 is SGHTA, CDR2 FQGNSA, per germline. The CDR3 sequence is 14 residues long.

Details on this clonotype: An end of the junction does not agree with germline; a read error may underlie this. The V and J genes are TRBV7-8 and TRBJ1-6; tentative D call: TRBD1 (5 bases). Per the germline V gene, CDR1 is SGHVS and CDR2 is FQNEAQ. This CDR3 has 15 residues. The CDR3 loop is CAGSLAGTINSPLHF. The CDR3 DNA reads as TGTGCCGGCAGCTTAGCGGGGACGATCAATTCGCCCCTCCACTTT.

This clonotype has a count of ten or more. The chain has TRBV19 and TRBJ1-5; D gene uncertain. CDR3 length: 13 residues. The V gene lost 6 bases and the J gene lost 5 bases, with 11 bases spanning the gap. Germline lookup yields CDR1 LNHDA and CDR2 SQIVND (reference sequence). CDR3 DNA sequence: TGTGCCAGTAGCGCGGCGGATTATCAGCCCCAGCATTTT. Residues: CASSAADYQPQHF.

The J gene is TRBJ1-1, the V gene TRBV3-1, with D unresolved. CDR1 is LGHDT, CDR2 YNNKEL, per germline (reference sequence). The CDR3 loop spans 11 amino acids. V dropped 1 base and J dropped 7 bases, with 4 bases sitting between them. This CDR3 reads CASSQANEAFF. DNA of the CDR3: TGTGCCAGCAGCCAAGCTAATGAAGCTTTCTTT.